At least ten counts were recorded for the clone carrying this T cell receptor beta chain. What it recognizes is unknown. The library protocol tagged individual cDNA molecules with unique molecular identifiers. TCRdb recomputed calls from the 5' RACE reads with MiXCR, one row per CDR3 protein. The sample lists more than 80,000 distinct CDR3 sequences, approximately 9.9% occurring once. Germline CDR1 SEHNR, CDR2 FQNEAQ (reference sequence). The V gene end was trimmed by 4 bases and the J gene end by 8 bases; junction bases not matched to a gene: 8. The CDR3 spans 15 residues. This sample is drawn from a study of early T cells in non-severe SARS-CoV-2 infection. Study-wide results and caveats: Anti-spike CD8 responses were favored in VDJdb matching, and private and CD4 specificities were missed.

The sequencing input was whole blood. The receptor comes from an adult who was a healthcare worker with PCR-confirmed SARS-CoV-2 infection or an uninfected control (not recorded which). The chain joins TRBV7-9 to TRBJ1-4, with 9 bases fitting TRBD1. CDR3 loop: CASSWGQGLSEKLFF. The CDR3, as DNA: TGTGCCAGCAGCTGGGGACAGGGCCTTTCGGAAAAACTGTTTTTT.